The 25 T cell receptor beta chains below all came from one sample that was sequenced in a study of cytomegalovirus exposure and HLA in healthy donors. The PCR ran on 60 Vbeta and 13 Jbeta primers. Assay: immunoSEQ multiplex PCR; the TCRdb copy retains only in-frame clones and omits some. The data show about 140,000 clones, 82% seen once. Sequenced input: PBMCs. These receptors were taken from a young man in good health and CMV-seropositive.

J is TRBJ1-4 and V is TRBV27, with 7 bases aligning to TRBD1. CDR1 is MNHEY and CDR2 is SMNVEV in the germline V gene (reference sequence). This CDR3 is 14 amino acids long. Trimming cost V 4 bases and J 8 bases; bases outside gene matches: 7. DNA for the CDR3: TGTGCCAGCAGTTCCCGGGACAGAGGGGAAAAACTGTTTTTT. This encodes CASSSRDRGEKLFF.

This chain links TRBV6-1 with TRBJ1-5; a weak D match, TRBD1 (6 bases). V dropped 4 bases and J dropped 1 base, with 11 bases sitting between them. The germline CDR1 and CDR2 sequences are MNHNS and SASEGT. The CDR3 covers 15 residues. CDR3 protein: CASSGQGGSNQPQHF. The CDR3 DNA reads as TGTGCCAGCAGTGGGCAAGGGGGAAGCAATCAGCCCCAGCATTTT.

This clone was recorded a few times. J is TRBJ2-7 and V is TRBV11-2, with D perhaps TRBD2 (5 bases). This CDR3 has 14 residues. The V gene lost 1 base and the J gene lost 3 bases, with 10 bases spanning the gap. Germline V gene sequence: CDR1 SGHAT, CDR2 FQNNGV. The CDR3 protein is CASSLAIANYEQYF. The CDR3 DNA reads TGTGCCAGCAGCTTAGCCATAGCGAACTACGAGCAGTACTTC.

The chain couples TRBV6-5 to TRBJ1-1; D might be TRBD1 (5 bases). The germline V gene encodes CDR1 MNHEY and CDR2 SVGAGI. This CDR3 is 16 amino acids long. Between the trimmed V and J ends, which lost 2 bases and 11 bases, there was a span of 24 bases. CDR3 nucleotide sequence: TGTGCCAGCAGTTACGTTACCCAGGGACTCCGAAGGAGCGCTTTCTTT. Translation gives CASSYVTQGLRRSAFF.

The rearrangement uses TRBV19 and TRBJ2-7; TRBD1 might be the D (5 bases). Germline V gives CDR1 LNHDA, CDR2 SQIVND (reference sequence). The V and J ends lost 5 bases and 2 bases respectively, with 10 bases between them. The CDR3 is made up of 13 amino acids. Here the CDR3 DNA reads TGTGCCAGTAGTCGGCAGGGAACCTACGAGCAGTACTTC. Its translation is CASSRQGTYEQYF.

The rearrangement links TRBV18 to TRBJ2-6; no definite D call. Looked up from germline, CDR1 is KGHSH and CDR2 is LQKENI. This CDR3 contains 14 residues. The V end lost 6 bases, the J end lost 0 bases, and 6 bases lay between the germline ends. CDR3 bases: TGTGCCAGCTCCCCTTCCTCTGGGGCCAACGTCCTGACTTTC. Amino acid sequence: CASSPSSGANVLTF.

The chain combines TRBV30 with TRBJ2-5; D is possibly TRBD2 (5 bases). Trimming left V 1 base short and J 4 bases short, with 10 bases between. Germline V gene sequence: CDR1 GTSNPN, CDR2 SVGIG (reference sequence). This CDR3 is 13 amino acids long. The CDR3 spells CAWSGTGRETQYF. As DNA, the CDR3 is TGTGCCTGGAGTGGGACTGGGAGAGAGACCCAGTACTTC.

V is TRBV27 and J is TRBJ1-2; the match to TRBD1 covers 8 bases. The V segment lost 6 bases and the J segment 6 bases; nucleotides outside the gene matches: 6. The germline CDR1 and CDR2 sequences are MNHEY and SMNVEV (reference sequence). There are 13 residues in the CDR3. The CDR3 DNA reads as TGTGCCAGCAGCCGGACAGGGATAGATGGCTACACCTTC. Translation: CASSRTGIDGYTF.

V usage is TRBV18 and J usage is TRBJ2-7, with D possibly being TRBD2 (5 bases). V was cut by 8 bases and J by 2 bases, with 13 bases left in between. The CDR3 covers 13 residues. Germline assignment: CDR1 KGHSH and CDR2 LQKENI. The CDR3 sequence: CASARGEPYEQYF. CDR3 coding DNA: TGTGCCAGCGCCCGGGGAGAACCCTACGAGCAGTACTTC.

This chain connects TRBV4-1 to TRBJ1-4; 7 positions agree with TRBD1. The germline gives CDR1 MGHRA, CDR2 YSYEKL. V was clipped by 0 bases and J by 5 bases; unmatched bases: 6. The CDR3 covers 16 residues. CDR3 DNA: TGCGCCAGCAGCCAAGATACAAGGGGGCGGAATGAAAAACTGTTTTTT. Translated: CASSQDTRGRNEKLFF.

CDR3 nucleotide sequence: TGTGCCAGCAGTGCTCAGGGGGCCGCAAATCAGCCCCAGCATTTT. Its translation: CASSAQGAANQPQHF. The chain is built from TRBV6-5 and TRBJ1-5; 8 nucleotides align to TRBD1. Germline V gene sequence: CDR1 MNHEY, CDR2 SVGAGI. With 5 bases clipped from V and 4 bases from J, the junction kept 7 bases outside the gene matches. The CDR3 loop spans 15 amino acids.

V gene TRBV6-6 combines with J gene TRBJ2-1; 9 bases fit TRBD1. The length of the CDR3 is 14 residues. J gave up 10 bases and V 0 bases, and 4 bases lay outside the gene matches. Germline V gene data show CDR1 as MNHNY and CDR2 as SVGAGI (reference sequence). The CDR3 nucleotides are TGTGCCAGCAGTTACTCGATCGGGACAGGGGAGCAGTTCTTC. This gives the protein CASSYSIGTGEQFF.

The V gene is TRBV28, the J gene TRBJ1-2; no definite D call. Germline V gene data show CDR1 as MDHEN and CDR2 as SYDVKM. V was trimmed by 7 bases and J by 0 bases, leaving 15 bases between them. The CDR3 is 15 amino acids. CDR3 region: CASTTAPGSNYGYTF. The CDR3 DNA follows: TGTGCCAGCACCACAGCCCCCGGATCTAACTATGGCTACACCTTC.

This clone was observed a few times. CDR3 in amino acids: CASNPGQGYTEAFF. As DNA, the CDR3 is TGTGCCAGCAACCCGGGACAGGGTTACACTGAAGCTTTCTTT. The V call is TRBV5-4, the J call TRBJ1-1; 9 bases fit TRBD1. CDR3 length equals 14 residues. The germline V gene has CDR1 SGHNT and CDR2 YYREEE (reference sequence). With V trimmed by 6 bases and J by 3 bases, 6 bases remained unmatched.

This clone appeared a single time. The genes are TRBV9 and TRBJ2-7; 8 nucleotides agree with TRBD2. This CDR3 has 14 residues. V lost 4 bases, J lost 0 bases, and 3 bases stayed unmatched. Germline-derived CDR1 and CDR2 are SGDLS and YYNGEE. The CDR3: CASSTSGGSYEQYF. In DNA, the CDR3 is TGTGCCAGCAGCACCAGCGGGGGCTCCTACGAGCAGTACTTC.

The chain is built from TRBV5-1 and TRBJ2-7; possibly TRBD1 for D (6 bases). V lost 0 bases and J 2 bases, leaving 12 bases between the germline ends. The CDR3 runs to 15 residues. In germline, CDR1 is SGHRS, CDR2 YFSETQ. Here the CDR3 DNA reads TGCGCCAGCAGCTTGGGTAGGGGGAAAACCTACGAGCAGTACTTC. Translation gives CASSLGRGKTYEQYF.

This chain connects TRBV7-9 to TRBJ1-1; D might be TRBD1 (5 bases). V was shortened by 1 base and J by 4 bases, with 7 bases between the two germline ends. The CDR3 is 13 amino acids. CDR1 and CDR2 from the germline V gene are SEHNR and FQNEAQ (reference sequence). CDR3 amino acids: CASSLDGGTEAFF. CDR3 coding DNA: TGTGCCAGCAGCTTAGACGGGGGCACTGAAGCTTTCTTT.

The CDR3 region is CASSYSTGGWNQPQHF. CDR3 nucleotides: TGTGCCAGCAGTTACTCGACAGGGGGCTGGAATCAGCCCCAGCATTTT. The gene calls are TRBV6-6 and TRBJ1-5, with TRBD1 matching 10 bases. V dropped 0 bases and J dropped 4; count of bases not matched to a gene: 3. Germline CDR1 reads MNHNY; CDR2 reads SVGAGI (reference sequence). The CDR3 totals 16 residues.

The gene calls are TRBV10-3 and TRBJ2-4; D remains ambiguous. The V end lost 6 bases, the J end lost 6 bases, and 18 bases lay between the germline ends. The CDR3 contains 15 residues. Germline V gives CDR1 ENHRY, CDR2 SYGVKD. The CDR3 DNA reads TGTGCCATCAGCCCCGCTGCGCCTGTTGGAAACATTCAGTACTTC. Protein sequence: CAISPAAPVGNIQYF.

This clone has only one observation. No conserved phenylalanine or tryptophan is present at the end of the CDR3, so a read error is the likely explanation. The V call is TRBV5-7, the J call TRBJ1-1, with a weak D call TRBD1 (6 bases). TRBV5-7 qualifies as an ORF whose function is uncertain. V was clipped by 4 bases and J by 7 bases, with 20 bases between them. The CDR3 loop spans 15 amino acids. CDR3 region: CASSRTQGGGNEAFL. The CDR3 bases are TGTGCCAGCAGCCGCACCCAGGGAGGGGGAAATGAAGCTTTCCTT.

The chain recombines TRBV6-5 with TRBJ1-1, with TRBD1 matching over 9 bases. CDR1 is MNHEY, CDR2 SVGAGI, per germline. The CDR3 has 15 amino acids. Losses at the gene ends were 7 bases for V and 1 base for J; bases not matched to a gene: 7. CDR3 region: CASIDRGGQNTEAFF. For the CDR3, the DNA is TGTGCCAGCATTGACAGGGGGGGGCAGAACACTGAAGCTTTCTTT.

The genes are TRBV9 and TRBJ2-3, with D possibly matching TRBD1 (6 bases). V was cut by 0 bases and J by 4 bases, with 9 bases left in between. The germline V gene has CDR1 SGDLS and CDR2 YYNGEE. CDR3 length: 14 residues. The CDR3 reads CASSVAGEPDTQYF. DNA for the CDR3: TGTGCCAGCAGCGTAGCAGGGGAGCCAGATACGCAGTATTTT.

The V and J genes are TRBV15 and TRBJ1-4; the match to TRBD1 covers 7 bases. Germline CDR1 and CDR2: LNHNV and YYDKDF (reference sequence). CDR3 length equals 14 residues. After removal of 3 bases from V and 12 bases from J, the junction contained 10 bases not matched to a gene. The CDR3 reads CATSSQTGQAELFF. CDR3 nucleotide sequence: TGTGCCACCAGCAGCCAGACCGGACAGGCAGAACTGTTTTTT.

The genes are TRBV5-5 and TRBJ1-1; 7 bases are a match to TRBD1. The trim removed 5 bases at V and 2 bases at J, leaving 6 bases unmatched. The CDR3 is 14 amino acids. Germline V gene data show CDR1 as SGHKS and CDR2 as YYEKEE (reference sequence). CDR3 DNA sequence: TGTGCCAGCAGATTCGACAGGGTCAACACTGAAGCTTTCTTT. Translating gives CASRFDRVNTEAFF. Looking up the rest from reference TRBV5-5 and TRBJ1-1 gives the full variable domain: DAGVTQSPTHLIKTRGQQVTLRCSPISGHKSVSWYQQVLGQGPQFIFQYYEKEERGRGNFPDRFSARQFPNYSSELNVNALLLGDSALYLCASRFDRVNTEAFFGQGTRLTVV.

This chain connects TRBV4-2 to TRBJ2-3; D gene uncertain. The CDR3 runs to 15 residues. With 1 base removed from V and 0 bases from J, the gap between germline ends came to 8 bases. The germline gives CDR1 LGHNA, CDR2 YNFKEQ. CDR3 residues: CASSQVSQSTDTQYF. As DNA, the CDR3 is TGTGCCAGCAGCCAAGTCTCACAGAGCACAGATACGCAGTATTTT.